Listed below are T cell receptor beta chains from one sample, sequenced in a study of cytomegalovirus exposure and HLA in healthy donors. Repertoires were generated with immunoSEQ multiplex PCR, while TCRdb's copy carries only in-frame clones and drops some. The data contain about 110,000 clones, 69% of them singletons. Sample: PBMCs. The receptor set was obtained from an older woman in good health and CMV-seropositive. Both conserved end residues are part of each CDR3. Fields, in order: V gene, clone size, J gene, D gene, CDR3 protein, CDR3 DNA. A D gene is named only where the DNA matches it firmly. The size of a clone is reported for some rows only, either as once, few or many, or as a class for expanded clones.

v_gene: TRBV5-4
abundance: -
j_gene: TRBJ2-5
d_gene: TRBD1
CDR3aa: CASSLQGAETQYF
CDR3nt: TGTGCCAGCAGCTTACAGGGGGCCGAGACCCAGTACTTC

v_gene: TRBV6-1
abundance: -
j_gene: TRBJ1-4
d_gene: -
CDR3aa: CASSQVPNEKLFF
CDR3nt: TGTGCCAGCAGCCAGGTTCCTAATGAAAAACTGTTTTTT

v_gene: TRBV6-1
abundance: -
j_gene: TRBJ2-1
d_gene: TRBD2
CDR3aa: CASTQGAGGDNEQFF
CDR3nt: TGTGCCAGCACCCAAGGAGCGGGGGGGGACAATGAGCAGTTCTTC

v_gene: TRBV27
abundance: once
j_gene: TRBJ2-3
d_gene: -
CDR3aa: CASRKQGWLDTQYF
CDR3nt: TGTGCCAGCAGGAAACAGGGTTGGTTAGATACGCAGTATTTT

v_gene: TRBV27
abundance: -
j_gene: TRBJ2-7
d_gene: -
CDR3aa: CASSLGTSSSYEQYF
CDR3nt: TGTGCCAGCAGTTTGGGCACCTCGAGCTCCTACGAGCAGTACTTC

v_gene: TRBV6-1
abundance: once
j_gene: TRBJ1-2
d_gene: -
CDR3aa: CASSLEQMINYGYTF
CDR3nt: TGTGCCAGCAGCCTAGAGCAGATGATTAACTATGGCTACACCTTC

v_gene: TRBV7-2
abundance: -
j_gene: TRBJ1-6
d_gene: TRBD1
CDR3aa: CASTGGRGRINSPLHF
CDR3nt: TGTGCCAGCACCGGGGGCAGGGGGCGAATTAATTCACCCCTCCACTTT

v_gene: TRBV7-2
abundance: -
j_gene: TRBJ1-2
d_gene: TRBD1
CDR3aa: CASGLTGQADYGYTF
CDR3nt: TGTGCCAGTGGACTAACGGGACAGGCGGACTATGGCTACACCTTC

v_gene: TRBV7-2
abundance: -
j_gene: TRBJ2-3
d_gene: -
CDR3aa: CASSPSTDTQYF
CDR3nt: TGTGCCAGCAGCCCGAGCACAGATACGCAGTATTTT

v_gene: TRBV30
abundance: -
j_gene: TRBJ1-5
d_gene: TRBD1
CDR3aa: CAWRPWDSLQNQPQHF
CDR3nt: TGTGCCTGGAGACCTTGGGACAGCCTCCAAAATCAGCCCCAGCATTTT

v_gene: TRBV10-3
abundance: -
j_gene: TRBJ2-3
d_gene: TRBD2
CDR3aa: CAIGLAGEGTDTQYF
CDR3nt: TGTGCCATCGGACTAGCGGGGGAAGGCACAGATACGCAGTATTTT

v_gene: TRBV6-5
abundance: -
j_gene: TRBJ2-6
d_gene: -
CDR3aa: CASSYYRSSGANVLTF
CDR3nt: TGTGCCAGCAGTTACTACAGAAGCTCTGGGGCCAACGTCCTGACTTTC

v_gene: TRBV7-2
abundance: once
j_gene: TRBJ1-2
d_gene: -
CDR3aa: CASSSRGGAGLYGYTF
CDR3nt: TGTGCCAGCAGCTCCCGGGGAGGGGCCGGTCTCTATGGCTACACCTTC

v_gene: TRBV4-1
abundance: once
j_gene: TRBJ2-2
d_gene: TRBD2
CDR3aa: CASSLNPGLAVTGELFF
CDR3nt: TGCGCCAGCAGCCTGAACCCGGGACTAGCTGTCACCGGGGAGCTGTTTTTT

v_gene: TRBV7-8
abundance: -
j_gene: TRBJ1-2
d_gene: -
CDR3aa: CASSLEREYGYTF
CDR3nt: TGTGCCAGCAGCTTAGAACGGGAGTATGGCTACACCTTC

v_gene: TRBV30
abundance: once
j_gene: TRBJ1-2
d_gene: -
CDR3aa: CAWRDSGTRGYTF
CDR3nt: TGTGCCTGGAGGGACTCAGGGACTAGAGGCTACACCTTC

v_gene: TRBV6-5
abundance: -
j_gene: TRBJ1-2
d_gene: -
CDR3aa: CASRNEDYGYTF
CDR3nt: TGTGCCAGCAGGAACGAGGACTATGGCTACACCTTC

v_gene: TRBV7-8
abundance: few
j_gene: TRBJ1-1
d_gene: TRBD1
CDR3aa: CASSLGTGNTEAFF
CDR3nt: TGTGCCAGCAGCTTAGGGACAGGGAACACTGAAGCTTTCTTT

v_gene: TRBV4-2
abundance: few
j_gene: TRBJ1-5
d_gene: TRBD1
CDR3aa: CASSPGGVQPQHF
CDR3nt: TGTGCCAGCAGCCCAGGGGGCGTGCAGCCCCAGCATTTT

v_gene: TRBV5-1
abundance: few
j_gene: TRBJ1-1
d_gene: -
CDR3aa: CASSLGGLLGTEAFF
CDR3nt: TGCGCCAGCAGCTTGGGGGGCCTTCTTGGCACTGAAGCTTTCTTT

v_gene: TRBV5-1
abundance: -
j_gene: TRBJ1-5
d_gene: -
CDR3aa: CASSLASGSNQPQHF
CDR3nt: TGCGCCAGCAGCTTGGCCAGCGGTAGCAATCAGCCCCAGCATTTT

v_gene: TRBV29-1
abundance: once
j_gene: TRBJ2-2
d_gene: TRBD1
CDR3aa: CSAAWTGPGELFF
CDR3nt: TGCAGCGCCGCTTGGACAGGGCCTGGGGAGCTGTTTTTT

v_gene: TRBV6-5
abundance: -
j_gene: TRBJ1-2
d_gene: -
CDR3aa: CASSGGQPVYGYTF
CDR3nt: TGTGCCAGCAGTGGAGGACAGCCCGTCTATGGCTACACCTTC

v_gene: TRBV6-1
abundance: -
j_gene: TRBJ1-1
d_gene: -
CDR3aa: CASSVAGNTEAFF
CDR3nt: TGTGCCAGCAGTGTGGCAGGGAACACTGAAGCTTTCTTT

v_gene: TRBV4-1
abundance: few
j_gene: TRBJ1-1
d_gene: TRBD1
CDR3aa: CASSLQGPNTEAFF
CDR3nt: TGCGCCAGCAGCCTACAGGGGCCGAACACTGAAGCTTTCTTT

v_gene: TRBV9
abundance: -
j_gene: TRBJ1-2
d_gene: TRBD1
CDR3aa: CASSVLGQGTYGYTF
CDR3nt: TGTGCCAGCAGCGTGTTGGGACAGGGGACGTATGGCTACACCTTC